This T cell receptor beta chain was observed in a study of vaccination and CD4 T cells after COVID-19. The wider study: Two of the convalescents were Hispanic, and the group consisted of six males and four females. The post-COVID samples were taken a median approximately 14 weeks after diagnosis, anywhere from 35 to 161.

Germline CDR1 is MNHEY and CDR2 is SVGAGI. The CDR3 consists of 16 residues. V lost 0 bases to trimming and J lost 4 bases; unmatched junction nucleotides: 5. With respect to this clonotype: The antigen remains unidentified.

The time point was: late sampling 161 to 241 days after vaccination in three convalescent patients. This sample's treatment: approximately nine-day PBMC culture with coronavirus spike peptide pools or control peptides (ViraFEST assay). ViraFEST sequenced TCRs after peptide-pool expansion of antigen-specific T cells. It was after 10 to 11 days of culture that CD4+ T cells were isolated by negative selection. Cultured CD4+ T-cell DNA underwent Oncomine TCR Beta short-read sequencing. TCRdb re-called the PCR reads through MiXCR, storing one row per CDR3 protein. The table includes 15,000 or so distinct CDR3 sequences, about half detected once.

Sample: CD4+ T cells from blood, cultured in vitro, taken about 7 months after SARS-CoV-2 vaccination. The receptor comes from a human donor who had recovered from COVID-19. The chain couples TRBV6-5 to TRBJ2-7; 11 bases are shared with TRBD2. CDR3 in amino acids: CASSYSILAGGYEQYF. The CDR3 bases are TGTGCCAGCAGTTACTCGATCCTAGCGGGAGGATACGAGCAGTACTTC.